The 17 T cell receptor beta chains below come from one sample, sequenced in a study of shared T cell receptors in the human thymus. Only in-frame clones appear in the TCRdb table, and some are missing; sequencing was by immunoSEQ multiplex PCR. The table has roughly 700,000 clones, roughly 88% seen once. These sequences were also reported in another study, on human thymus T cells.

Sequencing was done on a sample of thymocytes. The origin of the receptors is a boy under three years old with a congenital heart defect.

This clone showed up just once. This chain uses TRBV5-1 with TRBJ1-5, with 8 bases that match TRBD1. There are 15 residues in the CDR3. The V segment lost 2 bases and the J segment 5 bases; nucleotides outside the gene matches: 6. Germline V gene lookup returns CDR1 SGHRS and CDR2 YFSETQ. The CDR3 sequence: CASSLTGGSDQPQHF. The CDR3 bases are TGCGCCAGCAGCTTAACAGGGGGGAGCGATCAGCCCCAGCATTTT.

CDR3 in DNA: TGTGCCAGCAAGGTGGGTCGTAGCGGGAGGAGATCGACCTACGAGCAGTACTTC. Its protein is CASKVGRSGRRSTYEQYF. The rearrangement uses TRBV28 and TRBJ2-7; 10 positions match TRBD2. V lost 7 bases and J lost 2; bases outside the gene matches: 17. Germline values: CDR1 MDHEN, CDR2 SYDVKM. The CDR3 contains 18 residues.

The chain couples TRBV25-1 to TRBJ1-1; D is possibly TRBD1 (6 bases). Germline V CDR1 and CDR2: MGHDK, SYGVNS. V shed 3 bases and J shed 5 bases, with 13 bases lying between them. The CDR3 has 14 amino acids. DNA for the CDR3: TGTGCCAGCAGTGACAGGGGAGTCAAGACTGAAGCTTTCTTT. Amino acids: CASSDRGVKTEAFF.

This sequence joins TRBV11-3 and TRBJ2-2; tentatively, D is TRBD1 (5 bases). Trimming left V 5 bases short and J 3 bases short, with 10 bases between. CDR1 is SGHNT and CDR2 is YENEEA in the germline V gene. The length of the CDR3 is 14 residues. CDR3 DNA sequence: TGTGCCAGCAGCCCTTCAGGGCACACCGGGGAGCTGTTTTTT. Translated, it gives CASSPSGHTGELFF.

CDR3 sequence reads: CASSEVLAGGEQYF. The CDR3 DNA sequence: TGTGCCAGCAGTGAAGTACTAGCGGGAGGCGAGCAGTACTTC. The chain is built from TRBV2 and TRBJ2-7, with 12 bases that match TRBD2. V lost 1 base to trimming and J lost 6 bases; unmatched junction nucleotides: 1. The germline gives CDR1 SNHLY, CDR2 FYNNEI. This CDR3 is 14 amino acids long.

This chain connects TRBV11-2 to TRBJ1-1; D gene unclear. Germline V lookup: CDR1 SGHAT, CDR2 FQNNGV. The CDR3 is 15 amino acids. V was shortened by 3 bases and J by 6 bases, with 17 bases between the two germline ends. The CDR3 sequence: CASSFTPTTLAEAFF. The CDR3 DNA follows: TGTGCCAGCAGCTTCACCCCGACGACACTCGCTGAAGCTTTCTTT. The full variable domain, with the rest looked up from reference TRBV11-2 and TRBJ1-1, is EAGVAQSPRYKIIEKRQSVAFWCNPISGHATLYWYQQILGQGPKLLIQFQNNGVVDDSQLPKDRFSAERLKGVDSTLKIQPAKLEDSAVYLCASSFTPTTLAEAFFGQGTRLTVV.

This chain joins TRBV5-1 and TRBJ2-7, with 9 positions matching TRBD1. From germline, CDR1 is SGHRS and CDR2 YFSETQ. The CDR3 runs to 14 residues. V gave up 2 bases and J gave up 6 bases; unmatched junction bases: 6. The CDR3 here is CASSFLQGAGEQYF. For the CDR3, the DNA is TGCGCCAGCAGCTTCCTACAGGGGGCGGGCGAGCAGTACTTC. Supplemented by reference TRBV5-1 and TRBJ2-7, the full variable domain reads KAGVTQTPRYLIKTRGQQVTLSCSPISGHRSVSWYQQTPGQGLQFLFEYFSETQRNKGNFPGRFSGRQFSNSRSEMNVSTLELGDSALYLCASSFLQGAGEQYFGPGTRLTVT.

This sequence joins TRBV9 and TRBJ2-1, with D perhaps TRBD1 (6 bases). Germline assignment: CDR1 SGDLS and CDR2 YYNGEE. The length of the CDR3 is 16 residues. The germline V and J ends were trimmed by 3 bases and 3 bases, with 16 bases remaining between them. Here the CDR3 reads CASSAGGDEGYNEQFF. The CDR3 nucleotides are TGTGCCAGCAGCGCTGGGGGCGATGAGGGCTACAATGAGCAGTTCTTC.

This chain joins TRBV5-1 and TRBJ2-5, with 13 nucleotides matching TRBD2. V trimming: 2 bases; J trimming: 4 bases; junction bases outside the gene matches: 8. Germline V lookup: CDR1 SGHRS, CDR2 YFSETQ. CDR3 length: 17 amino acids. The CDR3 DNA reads TGCGCCAGCAGCTTAACAGGACTAGCGGGAGACCCAGAGACCCAGTACTTC. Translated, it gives CASSLTGLAGDPETQYF.

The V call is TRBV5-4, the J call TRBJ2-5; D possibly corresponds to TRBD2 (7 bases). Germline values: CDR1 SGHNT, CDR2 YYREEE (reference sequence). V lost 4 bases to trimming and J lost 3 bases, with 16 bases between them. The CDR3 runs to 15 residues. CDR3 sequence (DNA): TGTGCCAGCAGCGCCCCTGTAGGGGGGGAAGAGACCCAGTACTTC. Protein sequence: CASSAPVGGEETQYF. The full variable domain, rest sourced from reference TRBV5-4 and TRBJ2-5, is ETGVTQSPTHLIKTRGQQVTLRCSSQSGHNTVSWYQQALGQGPQFIFQYYREEENGRGNFPPRFSGLQFPNYSSELNVNALELDDSALYLCASSAPVGGEETQYFGPGTRLLVL.

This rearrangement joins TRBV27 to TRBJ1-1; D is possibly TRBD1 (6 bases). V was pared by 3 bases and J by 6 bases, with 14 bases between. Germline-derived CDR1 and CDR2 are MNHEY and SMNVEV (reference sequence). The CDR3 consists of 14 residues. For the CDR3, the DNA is TGTGCCAGCAGTTTTGTCGCGAGGACAGCTGAAGCTTTCTTT. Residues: CASSFVARTAEAFF.

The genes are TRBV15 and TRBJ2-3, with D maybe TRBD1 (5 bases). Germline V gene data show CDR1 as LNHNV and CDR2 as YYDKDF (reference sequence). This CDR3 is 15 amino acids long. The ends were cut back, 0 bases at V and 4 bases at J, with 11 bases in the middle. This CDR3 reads CATSRDHQGPDTQYF. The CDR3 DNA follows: TGTGCCACCAGCAGAGATCACCAGGGCCCAGATACGCAGTATTTT.

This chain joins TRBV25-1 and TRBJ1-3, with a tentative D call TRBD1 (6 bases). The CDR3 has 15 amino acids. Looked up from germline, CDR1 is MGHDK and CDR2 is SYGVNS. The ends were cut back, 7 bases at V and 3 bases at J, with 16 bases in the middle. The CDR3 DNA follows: TGTGCCAGCACTGGACGGGGGGGGCTTGGAAACACCATATATTTT. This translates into CASTGRGGLGNTIYF. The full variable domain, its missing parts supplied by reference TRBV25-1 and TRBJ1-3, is EADIYQTPRYLVIGTGKKITLECSQTMGHDKMYWYQQDPGMELHLIHYSYGVNSTEKGDLSSESTVSRIRTEHFPLTLESARPSHTSQYLCASTGRGGLGNTIYFGEGSWLTVV.

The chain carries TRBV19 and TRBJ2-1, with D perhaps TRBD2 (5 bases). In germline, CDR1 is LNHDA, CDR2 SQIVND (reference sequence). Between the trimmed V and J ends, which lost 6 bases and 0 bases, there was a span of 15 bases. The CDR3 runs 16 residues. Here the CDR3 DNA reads TGTGCCAGTAGCCGGCGCAAAGGGAGCTCCTACAATGAGCAGTTCTTC. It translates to CASSRRKGSSYNEQFF.

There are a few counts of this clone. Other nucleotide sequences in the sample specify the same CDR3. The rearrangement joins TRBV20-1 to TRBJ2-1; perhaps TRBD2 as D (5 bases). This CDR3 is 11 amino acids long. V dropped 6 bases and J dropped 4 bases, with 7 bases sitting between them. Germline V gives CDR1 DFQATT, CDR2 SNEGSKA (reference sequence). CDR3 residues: CSARRYNEQFF. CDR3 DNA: TGCAGTGCCCGGAGGTACAATGAGCAGTTCTTC.

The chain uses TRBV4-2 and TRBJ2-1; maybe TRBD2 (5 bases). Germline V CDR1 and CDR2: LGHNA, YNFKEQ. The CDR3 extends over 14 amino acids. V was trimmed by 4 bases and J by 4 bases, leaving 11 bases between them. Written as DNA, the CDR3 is TGTGCCAGCAGCCTAAGCGGTCCTTACAATGAGCAGTTCTTC. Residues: CASSLSGPYNEQFF.

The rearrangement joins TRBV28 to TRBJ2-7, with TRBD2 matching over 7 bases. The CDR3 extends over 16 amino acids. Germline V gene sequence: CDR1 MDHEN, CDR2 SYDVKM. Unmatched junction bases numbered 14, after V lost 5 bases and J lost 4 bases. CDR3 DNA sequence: TGTGCCAGCAGTCCTCCCTACGCGGGAGTTTCTTACGAGCAGTACTTC. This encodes CASSPPYAGVSYEQYF.